One and the same sample provided the 20 T cell receptor beta chains below, sequenced in a study of shared clonotypes between healthy human individuals. Assay used: immunoSEQ multiplex PCR; TCRdb lists only in-frame clones, some missing. The sample has just over 95,000 clones; 67% are singletons. Material: memory CD8+ T cells sorted from blood. Sample subset: CD45RO+ cells pooled with CCR7-negative TemRA cells. The receptor set was obtained from a man aged 25 to 40 in good health.

V usage is TRBV2 and J usage is TRBJ2-7, with D uncertain. Trimming removed 1 base at V and 2 bases at J, with 12 bases between. Germline V gene data show CDR1 as SNHLY and CDR2 as FYNNEI. There are 15 residues in the CDR3. In DNA, the CDR3 is TGTGCCAGCAGTGAAGTTTCGCCTGTACCCTACGAGCAGTACTTC. Translation gives CASSEVSPVPYEQYF.

As concerns this clone: It is likely a read error: a sequence one base away is far more abundant. The V and J genes are TRBV6-4 and TRBJ2-3; 7 bases are shared with TRBD1. The CDR3 runs 15 residues. Per the germline V gene, CDR1 is MRHNA and CDR2 is SNTAGT. Here the CDR3 reads CAGSDSGAGGDTQYF. The CDR3 DNA reads TGTGCCGGCAGTGACTCAGGGGCAGGGGGAGATACGCAGTATTTT.

The chain couples TRBV20-1 to TRBJ2-1, with D unresolved. V was shortened by 6 bases and J by 6 bases, with 6 bases between the two germline ends. The CDR3 sequence is 10 residues long. CDR1 DFQATT and CDR2 SNEGSKA come from the germline V gene (reference sequence). The CDR3 is CSAQTNEQFF. In DNA form, the CDR3 reads TGCAGTGCCCAGACCAATGAGCAGTTCTTC.

The chain is built from TRBV10-3 and TRBJ2-7, with 8 nucleotides matching TRBD2. Trimming removed 0 bases from V and 7 bases from J; junction bases left unmatched: 11. The CDR3 loop spans 16 amino acids. Per the germline V gene, CDR1 is ENHRY and CDR2 is SYGVKD. CDR3 sequence (DNA): TGTGCCATCAGTGAGTCCGGGACGGGAGGGCCGCGAGAGCAGTACTTC. It specifies CAISESGTGGPREQYF.

The chain links TRBV7-8 to TRBJ1-5; the match to TRBD1 covers 9 bases. Germline CDR1 and CDR2: SGHVS and FQNEAQ. Germline trimming cut 5 bases from V and 7 bases from J; bases unmatched to any gene: 3. The CDR3 runs to 13 residues. The CDR3 bases are TGTGCCAGCAGCCAGGACAGGGGACAGCCCCAGCATTTT. Translating gives CASSQDRGQPQHF.

There are a few counts of this clone. The genes are TRBV27 and TRBJ2-7, with D maybe TRBD2 (6 bases). V was trimmed by 5 bases and J by 1 base, leaving 12 bases between them. The CDR3 extends over 14 amino acids. The germline V gene encodes CDR1 MNHEY and CDR2 SMNVEV (reference sequence). The CDR3 is CASSVAGRSYEQYF. The CDR3 region has the DNA TGTGCCAGCAGTGTCGCCGGGAGATCCTACGAGCAGTACTTC.

The genes are TRBV25-1 and TRBJ2-3; D ambiguous. Trimming pared 4 bases from V and 5 bases from J, leaving 4 bases between. This CDR3 spans 11 amino acids. Looked up from germline, CDR1 is MGHDK and CDR2 is SYGVNS. The CDR3 loop reads CASSAKDTQYF. DNA for the CDR3: TGTGCCAGCAGTGCCAAAGATACGCAGTATTTT.

Only a few counts were recorded for this clone. V and J are TRBV7-2 and TRBJ2-1, with D hard to call. V shed 0 bases and J shed 0 bases, with 12 bases lying between them. The CDR3 length is 17 residues. CDR1 and CDR2 (germline): SGHTA, FQGNSA. DNA of the CDR3: TGTGCCAGCAGCTTAGCTTCGCGCCAAAGCTCCTACAATGAGCAGTTCTTC. As protein: CASSLASRQSSYNEQFF.

The V gene is TRBV19, the J gene TRBJ1-5; no firm D call. This CDR3 has 14 amino acids. Germline V CDR1 and CDR2: LNHDA, SQIVND (reference sequence). V lost 7 bases and J 6 bases, leaving 16 bases between the germline ends. The CDR3 coding sequence is TGTGCCAGTAATTGGGCGAACTTACTTCAGCCCCAGCATTTT. It yields the protein CASNWANLLQPQHF.

The V and J genes are TRBV29-1 and TRBJ1-2; tentative D call: TRBD1 (5 bases). V shed 6 bases and J shed 4 bases, with 21 bases lying between them. CDR3 size: 15 residues. Germline CDR1 SQVTM, CDR2 ANQGSEA. The CDR3 spells CSVDDERGLSYGYTF. The CDR3 coding sequence is TGCAGCGTGGACGATGAGCGGGGGTTAAGCTATGGCTACACCTTC.

V usage is TRBV28 and J usage is TRBJ2-7, with 11 bases fitting TRBD2. The germline V gene encodes CDR1 MDHEN and CDR2 SYDVKM. CDR3 length equals 14 residues. V shed 6 bases and J 5 bases; nucleotides not matched to a gene: 6. The CDR3 sequence: CASRTSGSTHEQYF. The CDR3 coding sequence is TGTGCCAGCAGAACTAGCGGGAGTACCCACGAGCAGTACTTC.

This clone was seen a handful of times. V is TRBV9 and J is TRBJ2-3, with TRBD2 identical over 8 bases. Germline V lookup: CDR1 SGDLS, CDR2 YYNGEE. This CDR3 is built from 15 residues. Trimming removed 4 bases from V and 3 bases from J; junction bases left unmatched: 7. The CDR3 DNA reads as TGTGCCAGCAGCTCCCCGACTAGCGTAACAGATACGCAGTATTTT. It is translated as CASSSPTSVTDTQYF.

This rearrangement joins TRBV7-2 to TRBJ1-2; D is possibly TRBD1 (6 bases). CDR1 SGHTA and CDR2 FQGNSA come from the germline V gene. V lost 2 bases to trimming and J lost 3 bases, with 10 bases between them. The CDR3 contains 14 residues. The CDR3 bases are TGTGCCAGCAGCTTATCAGGGGCTTACTATGGCTACACCTTC. It encodes CASSLSGAYYGYTF.

Only a few counts were recorded for this clone. A much larger clonotype is one base distant, so this may be a read error. The rearrangement links TRBV11-3 to TRBJ2-3; 12 nucleotides match TRBD2. This CDR3 is 15 amino acids long. The germline CDR1 and CDR2 sequences are SGHNT and YENEEA. Germline trimming cut 5 bases from V and 3 bases from J; bases unmatched to any gene: 3. The CDR3 nucleotides read TGTGCCAGCAGCCTAGCGGGAGGGCCAACAGATACGCAGTATTTT. Its protein is CASSLAGGPTDTQYF. Together with reference TRBV11-3 and TRBJ2-3, the CDR3 gives the full variable domain: EAGVVQSPRYKIIEKKQPVAFWCNPISGHNTLYWYLQNLGQGPELLIRYENEEAVDDSQLPKDRFSAERLKGVDSTLKIQPAELGDSAVYLCASSLAGGPTDTQYFGPGTRLTVL.

The sample holds many counts of this clone. The V and J genes are TRBV21-1 and TRBJ1-1; TRBD1 is taken as the D call from the table, unchecked against the DNA. TRBV21-1 is a pseudogene segment. This CDR3 region has 13 residues. CDR3 in amino acids: CASSTAGDTEAFF. The CDR3 DNA reads as TGTGCCAGCAGCACGGCAGGGGACACTGAAGCTTTCTTT.

The chain has TRBV7-2 and TRBJ2-3; either TRBD1 or TRBD2 may fit D (6 bases each). CDR3 length: 15 amino acids. Germline CDR1 is SGHTA and CDR2 is FQGNSA. Between the trimmed V and J ends, which lost 7 bases and 5 bases, there was a span of 19 bases. The CDR3 DNA reads TGTGCCAGCACCCTCGAGGGGGACTCTAAAGATACGCAGTATTTT. Its translation: CASTLEGDSKDTQYF.

To note about this clone: A far bigger clonotype differs at one base, so this is likely a read error. Distinct nucleotide sequences in the sample also encode this CDR3. V usage is TRBV6-5 and J usage is TRBJ2-7, with TRBD1 matching 11 bases. The junction had 4 bases not matched to a gene; V was cut back by 5 bases and J by 4 bases. The CDR3 covers 14 residues. In germline, CDR1 is MNHEY, CDR2 SVGAGI. The DNA of the CDR3 is TGTGCCAGCAGTACCGGGACAGGGGGGTACGAGCAGTACTTC. The encoded protein is CASSTGTGGYEQYF.

The chain combines TRBV29-1 with TRBJ1-1; D gene uncertain. Germline CDR1 reads SQVTM; CDR2 reads ANQGSEA. This CDR3 spans 13 amino acids. The V and J ends lost 5 bases and 7 bases respectively, with 17 bases between them. CDR3 coding DNA: TGCAGCGTTTTGTTAGGATCGGCACTTGAAGCTTTCTTT. Its translation is CSVLLGSALEAFF.

The rearrangement uses TRBV7-9 and TRBJ2-1; 8 bases fit TRBD2. The CDR3 covers 17 residues. V lost 2 bases to trimming and J lost 0 bases; unmatched junction nucleotides: 6. Germline V gene data show CDR1 as SEHNR and CDR2 as FQNEAQ (reference sequence). The CDR3 loop is CASSLPDGTSSYNEQFF. DNA of the CDR3: TGTGCCAGCAGCTTACCCGACGGGACTAGCTCCTACAATGAGCAGTTCTTC.

The chain carries TRBV18 and TRBJ2-3; 9 bases align to TRBD2. Trimming took 5 bases from V and 1 from J; bases not matched to a gene: 4. The CDR3 runs to 15 residues. Germline V lookup: CDR1 KGHSH, CDR2 LQKENI. CDR3 residues: CASSTTSGGTDTQYF. The CDR3 nucleotides are TGTGCCAGCTCAACGACTAGCGGAGGCACAGATACGCAGTATTTT. The entire variable domain, with the rest obtained from reference TRBV18 and TRBJ2-3, is as follows: NAGVMQNPRHLVRRRGQEARLRCSPMKGHSHVYWYRQLPEEGLKFMVYLQKENIIDESGMPKERFSAEFPKEGPSILRIQQVVRGDSAAYFCASSTTSGGTDTQYFGPGTRLTVL.